The 10 T cell receptor beta chains below were found in one sample sequenced in a study of control samples from healthy donors and cancer patients. Sequenced by immunoSEQ multiplex PCR; TCRdb stores in-frame clones only, minus some. The table lists approximately 86,000 clones, approximately 93% of them singletons, with over 1.3% in the top ten. The sequencing input was blood. The receptors were gathered from a woman aged 25 to 39 in good health.

This chain connects TRBV7-6 to TRBJ1-3, with unresolved D. The CDR3 totals 15 residues. The germline V and J ends were trimmed by 2 bases and 8 bases, with 16 bases remaining between them. Germline CDR1 SGHVS, CDR2 FNYEAQ. CDR3 sequence reads: CASSLNRGSGYTIYF. DNA of the CDR3: TGTGCCAGCAGCTTAAATCGGGGATCTGGCTACACCATATATTTT.

The chain employs TRBV28 and TRBJ1-4, with D perhaps matching TRBD1 (5 bases). The germline V and J ends were trimmed by 7 bases and 8 bases, with 8 bases remaining between them. CDR1 and CDR2 (germline): MDHEN, SYDVKM. This CDR3 spans 11 amino acids. CDR3 in DNA: TGTGCCAGCAAACAGGAAGAAAAACTGTTTTTT. It codes for CASKQEEKLFF.

The rearrangement links TRBV28 to TRBJ2-1; TRBD2 agrees at 9 bases. The CDR3 runs 13 residues. The V segment lost 6 bases and the J segment 4 bases; nucleotides outside the gene matches: 1. CDR1 is MDHEN, CDR2 SYDVKM, per germline. The CDR3, as DNA: TGTGCCAGCAGCCTAGCGGGGTACAATGAGCAGTTCTTC. Amino acid sequence: CASSLAGYNEQFF.

The chain has TRBV3-1 (or the pseudogene TRBV3-2) and TRBJ2-7, with D possibly being TRBD2 (6 bases). The germline gives CDR1 LGHDT, CDR2 YNNKEL (reference sequence). The CDR3 contains 15 residues. V lost 1 base and J 2 bases, leaving 12 bases between the germline ends. CDR3 region: CASSQGTIVAYEQYF. CDR3 bases: TGTGCCAGCAGCCAAGGGACTATTGTTGCCTACGAGCAGTACTTC.

V gene TRBV28 combines with J gene TRBJ2-7; 8 nucleotides line up with TRBD1. CDR1 and CDR2 from the germline V gene are MDHEN and SYDVKM. Unmatched junction bases numbered 4, after V lost 6 bases and J lost 6 bases. The CDR3 is made up of 12 amino acids. CDR3 region: CASRGTGGEQYF. The CDR3 DNA reads as TGTGCCAGCAGAGGTACAGGGGGCGAGCAGTACTTC.

The chain couples TRBV14 to TRBJ2-6; weak D call: TRBD1 (6 bases). The length of the CDR3 is 16 residues. Germline lookup yields CDR1 SGHDN and CDR2 FVKESK. V shed 2 bases and J shed 1 base, with 9 bases lying between them. The CDR3, as DNA: TGTGCCAGCAGCCAACACACAGGGTCTGGGGCCAACGTCCTGACTTTC. It codes for CASSQHTGSGANVLTF.

The chain is built from TRBV30 and TRBJ2-7; 10 nucleotides match TRBD1. The ends lost 8 bases at V and 3 bases at J; junction bases unmatched: 4. The length of the CDR3 is 12 residues. Per germline, CDR1 GTSNPN and CDR2 SVGIG (reference sequence). CDR3 region: CAGGQGIYEQYF. The DNA for the CDR3 is TGTGCCGGGGGACAGGGGATCTACGAGCAGTACTTC.

This clone was counted a single time. V is TRBV4-1 and J is TRBJ1-4, with TRBD1 as a possible D gene (6 bases). The CDR3 sequence is 15 residues long. V was pared by 3 bases and J by 7 bases, with 15 bases between. CDR1 is MGHRA, CDR2 YSYEKL, per germline. The CDR3 sequence is CASSQEGGGAEKLFF. The DNA of the CDR3 is TGCGCCAGCAGCCAGGAGGGGGGTGGGGCTGAAAAACTGTTTTTT.

The chain uses TRBV29-1 and TRBJ1-1, with TRBD1 identical over 7 bases. J was trimmed by 6 bases and V by 7 bases; bases with no gene match: 14. The CDR3 is 14 residues long. The germline V gene has CDR1 SQVTM and CDR2 ANQGSEA. The CDR3 sequence: CSAGLRGGIPEAFF. CDR3 nucleotide sequence: TGCAGCGCGGGGCTCAGGGGGGGTATTCCTGAAGCTTTCTTT.

This chain connects TRBV5-4 to TRBJ2-1, with D possibly being TRBD2 (6 bases). The ends were cut back, 5 bases at V and 7 bases at J, with 16 bases in the middle. CDR1 is SGHNT, CDR2 YYREEE, per germline (reference sequence). This CDR3 spans 14 amino acids. DNA of the CDR3: TGTGCCAGCAGACGTAGCGGTAGGGGTAATGAGCAGTTCTTC. Encoded protein: CASRRSGRGNEQFF.